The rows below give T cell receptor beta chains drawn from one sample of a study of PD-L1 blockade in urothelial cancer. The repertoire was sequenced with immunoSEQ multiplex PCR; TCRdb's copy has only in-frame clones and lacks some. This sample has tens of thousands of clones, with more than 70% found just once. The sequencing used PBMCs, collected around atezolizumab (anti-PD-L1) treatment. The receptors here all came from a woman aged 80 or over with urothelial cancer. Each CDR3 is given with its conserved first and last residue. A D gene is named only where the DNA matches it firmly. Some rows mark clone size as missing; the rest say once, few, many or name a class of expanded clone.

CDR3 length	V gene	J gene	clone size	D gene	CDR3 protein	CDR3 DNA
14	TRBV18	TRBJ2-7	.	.	CASSPPAVPYEQYF	TGTGCCAGCTCACCACCGGCGGTACCCTACGAGCAGTACTTC
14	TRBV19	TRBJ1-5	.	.	CASSIRVSNQPQHF	TGTGCCAGTAGTATCAGGGTAAGCAATCAGCCCCAGCATTTT
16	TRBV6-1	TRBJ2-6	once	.	CASSDQFGSGANVLTF	TGTGCCAGCAGTGATCAATTCGGGTCTGGGGCCAACGTCCTGACTTTC
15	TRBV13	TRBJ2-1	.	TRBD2	CASSPTSTPTWEQFF	TGTGCCAGCAGCCCGACTAGCACTCCCACGTGGGAGCAGTTCTTC
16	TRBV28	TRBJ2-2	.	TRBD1	CASTPGDRVNTGELFF	TGTGCCAGCACCCCGGGTGACAGGGTGAACACCGGGGAGCTGTTTTTT
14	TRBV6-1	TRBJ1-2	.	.	CASSGRASNYGYTF	TGTGCCAGCAGTGGCAGGGCTTCTAACTATGGCTACACCTTC
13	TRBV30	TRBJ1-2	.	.	CAWSVSSSWGYTF	TGTGCCTGGAGTGTTAGTAGTTCCTGGGGCTACACCTTC
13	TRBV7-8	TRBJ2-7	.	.	CASSLVQDYEQYF	TGTGCCAGCAGCTTAGTACAGGACTACGAGCAGTACTTC
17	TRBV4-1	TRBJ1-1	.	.	CASSQVLGRRADTEAFF	TGCGCCAGCAGCCAAGTTTTGGGTCGCAGGGCGGACACTGAAGCTTTCTTT
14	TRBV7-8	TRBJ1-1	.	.	CASSGGALNTEAFF	TGTGCCAGCAGCGGAGGCGCGCTAAACACTGAAGCTTTCTTT
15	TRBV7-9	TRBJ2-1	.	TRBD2	CASSPGLGSYNEQFF	TGTGCCAGCAGCCCAGGACTAGGCTCCTACAATGAGCAGTTCTTC
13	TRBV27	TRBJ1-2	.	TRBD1	CASSFTGANGYTF	TGTGCCAGCAGTTTTACAGGGGCTAATGGCTACACCTTC
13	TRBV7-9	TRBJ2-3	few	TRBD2	CASSFNSGRAQYF	TGTGCCAGCAGCTTTAATAGCGGGAGGGCGCAGTATTTT
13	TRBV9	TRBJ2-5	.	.	CASSVAGSETQYF	TGTGCCAGCAGCGTAGCCGGGAGCGAGACCCAGTACTTC
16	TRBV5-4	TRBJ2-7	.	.	CASSLKTSGTPYEQYF	TGTGCCAGCAGCTTGAAGACTAGTGGGACCCCCTACGAGCAGTACTTC
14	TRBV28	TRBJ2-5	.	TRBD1	CASTRDRNSETQYF	TGTGCCAGCACTAGGGACAGGAACTCGGAGACCCAGTACTTC
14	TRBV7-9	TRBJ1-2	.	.	CASSSITGNYGYTF	TGTGCCAGCAGCTCCATTACAGGGAACTATGGCTACACCTTC
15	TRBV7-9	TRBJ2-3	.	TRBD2	CASSSTSGRTDTQYF	TGTGCCAGCAGCTCGACTAGCGGGCGCACAGATACGCAGTATTTT
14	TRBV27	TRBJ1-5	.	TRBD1	CATQGGTGIGPQHF	TGTGCCACACAGGGGGGGACAGGGATCGGGCCCCAGCATTTT
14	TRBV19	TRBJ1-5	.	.	CASTNLNSNQPQHF	TGTGCCAGTACCAACCTAAATAGCAATCAGCCCCAGCATTTT
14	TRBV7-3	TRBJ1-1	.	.	CASSLTGGNTEAFF	TGTGCCAGCAGCTTGACAGGAGGGAACACTGAAGCTTTCTTT
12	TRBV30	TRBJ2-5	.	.	CAWSVLWETQYF	TGTGCCTGGAGTGTACTTTGGGAGACCCAGTACTTC
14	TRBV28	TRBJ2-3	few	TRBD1	CASSLGWGDRAQYF	TGTGCCAGCAGTTTAGGTTGGGGGGACAGGGCGCAGTATTTT
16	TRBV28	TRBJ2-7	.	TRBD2	CASTSWTSGRTYEQYF	TGTGCCAGCACTTCATGGACTAGCGGTAGAACCTACGAGCAGTACTTC
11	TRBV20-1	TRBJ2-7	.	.	CSAKTGIEQYF	TGCAGTGCTAAAACAGGGATCGAGCAGTACTTC
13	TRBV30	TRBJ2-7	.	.	CAWHRRDYNEQYF	TGTGCCTGGCACAGGAGGGATTACAACGAGCAGTACTTC
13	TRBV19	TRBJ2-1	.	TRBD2	CASSTSGRNEQFF	TGTGCCAGTAGTACTAGCGGACGCAATGAGCAGTTCTTC
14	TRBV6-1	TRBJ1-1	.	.	CASSEGQENTEAFF	TGTGCCAGCAGTGAAGGACAGGAGAACACTGAAGCTTTCTTT
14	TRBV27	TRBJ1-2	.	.	CASSSPRTKDGYTF	TGTGCCAGCAGTTCCCCCCGGACAAAGGATGGCTACACCTTC
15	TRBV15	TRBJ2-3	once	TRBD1	CATTGGQGSLDTQYF	TGTGCCACCACGGGGGGACAGGGCTCTCTAGATACGCAGTATTTT
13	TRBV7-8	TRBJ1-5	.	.	CASSLVGNQPQHF	TGTGCCAGCAGCTTAGTAGGCAATCAGCCCCAGCATTTT
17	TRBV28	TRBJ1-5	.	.	CASSRVPGRGNNQPQHF	TGTGCCAGCAGTCGAGTACCGGGCCGAGGGAACAATCAGCCCCAGCATTTT
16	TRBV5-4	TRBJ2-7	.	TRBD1	CASSSNHRGLSYEQYF	TGTGCCAGCAGCTCGAATCACAGGGGCCTCTCCTACGAGCAGTACTTC
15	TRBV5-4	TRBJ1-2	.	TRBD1	CASSYGTDTNYGYTF	TGTGCCAGCAGCTACGGGACAGATACCAACTATGGCTACACCTTC
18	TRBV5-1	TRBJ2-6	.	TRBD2	CASSSGGSNAHRANVLTF	TGCGCCAGCAGCTCCGGCGGGAGCAACGCTCACAGGGCCAACGTCCTGACTTTC
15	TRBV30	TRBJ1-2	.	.	CAWSATQGASSGYTF	TGTGCCTGGAGTGCAACCCAAGGGGCGAGTTCGGGCTACACCTTC
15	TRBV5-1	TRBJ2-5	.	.	CASSLDRTAGETQYF	TGCGCCAGCAGCCTGGACCGCACCGCCGGGGAGACCCAGTACTTC